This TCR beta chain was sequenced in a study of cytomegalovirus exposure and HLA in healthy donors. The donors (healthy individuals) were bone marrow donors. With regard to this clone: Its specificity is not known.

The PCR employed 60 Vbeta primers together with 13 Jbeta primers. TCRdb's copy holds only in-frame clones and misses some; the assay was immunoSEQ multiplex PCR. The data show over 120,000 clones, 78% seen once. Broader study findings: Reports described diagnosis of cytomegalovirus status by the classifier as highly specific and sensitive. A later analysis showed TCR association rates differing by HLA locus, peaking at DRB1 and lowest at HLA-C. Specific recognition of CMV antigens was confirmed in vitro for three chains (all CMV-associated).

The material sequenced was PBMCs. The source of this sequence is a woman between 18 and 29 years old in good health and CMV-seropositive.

The CDR3 loop is CASGMQGAVEKLFF. The DNA of the CDR3 is TGTGCCAGTGGGATGCAGGGGGCTGTTGAAAAACTGTTTTTT. V gene TRBV19 combines with J gene TRBJ1-4; 8 bases map to TRBD1. This CDR3 has 14 residues. The trim removed 8 bases at V and 7 bases at J, leaving 9 bases unmatched. Germline lookup yields CDR1 LNHDA and CDR2 SQIVND (reference sequence). Together with reference TRBV19 and TRBJ1-4, the CDR3 gives the full variable domain: DGGITQSPKYLFRKEGQNVTLSCEQNLNHDAMYWYRQDPGQGLRLIYYSQIVNDFQKGDIAEGYSVSREKKESFPLTVTSAQKNPTAFYLCASGMQGAVEKLFFGSGTQLSVL.